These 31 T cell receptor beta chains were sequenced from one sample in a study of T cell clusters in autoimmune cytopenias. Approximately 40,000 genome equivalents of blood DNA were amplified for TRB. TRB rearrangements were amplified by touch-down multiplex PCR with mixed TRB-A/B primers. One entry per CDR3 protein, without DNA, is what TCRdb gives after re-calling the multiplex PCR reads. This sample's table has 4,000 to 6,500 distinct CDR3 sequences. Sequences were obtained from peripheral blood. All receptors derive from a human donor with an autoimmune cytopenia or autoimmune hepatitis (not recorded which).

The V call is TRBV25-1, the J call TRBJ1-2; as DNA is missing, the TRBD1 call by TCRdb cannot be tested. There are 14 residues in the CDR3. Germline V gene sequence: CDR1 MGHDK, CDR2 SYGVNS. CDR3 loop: CASSEQGFLYGYTF.

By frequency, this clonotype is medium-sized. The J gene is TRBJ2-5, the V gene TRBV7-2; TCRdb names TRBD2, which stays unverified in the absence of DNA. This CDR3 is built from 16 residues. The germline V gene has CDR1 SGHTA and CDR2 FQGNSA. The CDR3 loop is CASSPGLAGGLETQYF.

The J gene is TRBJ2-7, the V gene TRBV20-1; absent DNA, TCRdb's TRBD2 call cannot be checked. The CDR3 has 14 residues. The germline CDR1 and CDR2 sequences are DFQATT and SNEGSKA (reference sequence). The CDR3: CSASSGGFSYEQYF.

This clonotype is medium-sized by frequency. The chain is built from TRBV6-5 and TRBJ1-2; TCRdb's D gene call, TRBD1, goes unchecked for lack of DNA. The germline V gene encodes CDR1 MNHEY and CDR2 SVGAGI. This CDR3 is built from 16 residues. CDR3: CASSSGTGGLFYGYTF.

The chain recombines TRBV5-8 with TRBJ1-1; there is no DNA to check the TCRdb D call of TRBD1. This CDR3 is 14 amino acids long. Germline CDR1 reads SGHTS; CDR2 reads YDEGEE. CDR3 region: CASDLGQKLSRAFF.

Here the CDR3 reads CASIGQGVSPLHF. The chain carries TRBV25-1 and TRBJ1-6; TCRdb outputs TRBD1, but without DNA this stays unchecked. The germline gives CDR1 MGHDK, CDR2 SYGVNS. The CDR3 loop spans 13 amino acids.

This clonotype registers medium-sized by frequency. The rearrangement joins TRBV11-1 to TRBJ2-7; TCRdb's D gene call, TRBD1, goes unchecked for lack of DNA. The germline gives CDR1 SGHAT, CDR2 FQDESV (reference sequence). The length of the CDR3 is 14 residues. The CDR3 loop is CASSPRGTVDEQYF.

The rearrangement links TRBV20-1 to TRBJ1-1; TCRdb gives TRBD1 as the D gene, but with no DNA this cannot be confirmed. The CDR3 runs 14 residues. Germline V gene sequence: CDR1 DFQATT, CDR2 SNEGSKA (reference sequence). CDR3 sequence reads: CSARLRGKNTEAFF.

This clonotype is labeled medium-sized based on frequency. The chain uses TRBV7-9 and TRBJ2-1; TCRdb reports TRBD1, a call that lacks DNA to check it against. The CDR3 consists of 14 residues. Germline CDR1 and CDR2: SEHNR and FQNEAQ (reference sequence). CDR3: CASSSRDRDPEQFF.

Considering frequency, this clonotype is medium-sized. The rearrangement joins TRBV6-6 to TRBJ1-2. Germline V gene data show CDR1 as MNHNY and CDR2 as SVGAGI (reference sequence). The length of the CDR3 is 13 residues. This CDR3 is CASSNRGRYGYTF.

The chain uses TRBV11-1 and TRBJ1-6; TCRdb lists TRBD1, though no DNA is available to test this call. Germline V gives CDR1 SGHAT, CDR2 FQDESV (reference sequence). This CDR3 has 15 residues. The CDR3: CASSLLAGDERSLHF.

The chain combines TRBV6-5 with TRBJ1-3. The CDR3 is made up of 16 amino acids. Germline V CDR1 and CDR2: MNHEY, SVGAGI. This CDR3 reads CASSYSSRPSGNTIYF.

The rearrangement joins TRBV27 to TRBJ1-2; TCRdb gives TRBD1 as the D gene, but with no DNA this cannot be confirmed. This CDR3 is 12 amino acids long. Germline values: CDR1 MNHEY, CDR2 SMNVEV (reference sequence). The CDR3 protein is CASSFAGSGYTF.

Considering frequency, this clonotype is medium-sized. The CDR3 sequence: CASSSDRRVDYEQYF. The rearrangement links TRBV11-2 to TRBJ2-7. Germline V CDR1 and CDR2: SGHAT, FQNNGV. The CDR3 runs 15 residues.

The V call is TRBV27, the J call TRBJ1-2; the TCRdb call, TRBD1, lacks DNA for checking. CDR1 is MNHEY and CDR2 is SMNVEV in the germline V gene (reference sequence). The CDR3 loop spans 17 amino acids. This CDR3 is CASSRDRGALGSYGYTF.

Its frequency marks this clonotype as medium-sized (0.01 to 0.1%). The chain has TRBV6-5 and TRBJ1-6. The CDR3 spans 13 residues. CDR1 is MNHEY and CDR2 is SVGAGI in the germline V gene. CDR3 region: CASSYDSGSPLHF.

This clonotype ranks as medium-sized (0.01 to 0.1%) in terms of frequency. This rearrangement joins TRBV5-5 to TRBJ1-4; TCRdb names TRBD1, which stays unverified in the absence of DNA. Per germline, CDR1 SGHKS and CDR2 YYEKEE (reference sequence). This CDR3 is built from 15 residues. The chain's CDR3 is CASSLYGGTNEKLFF. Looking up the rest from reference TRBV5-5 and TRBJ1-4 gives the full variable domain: DAGVTQSPTHLIKTRGQQVTLRCSPISGHKSVSWYQQVLGQGPQFIFQYYEKEERGRGNFPDRFSARQFPNYSSELNVNALLLGDSALYLCASSLYGGTNEKLFFGSGTQLSVL.

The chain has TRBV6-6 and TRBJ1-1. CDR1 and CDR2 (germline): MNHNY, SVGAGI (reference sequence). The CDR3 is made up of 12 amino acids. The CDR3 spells CASQEEGGAAFF.

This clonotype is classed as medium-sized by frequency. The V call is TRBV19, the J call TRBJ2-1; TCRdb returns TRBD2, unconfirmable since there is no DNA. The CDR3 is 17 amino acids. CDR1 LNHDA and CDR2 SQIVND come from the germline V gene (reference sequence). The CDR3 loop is CASSPGTLAGGYNEQFF. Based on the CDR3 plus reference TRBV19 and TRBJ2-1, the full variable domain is DGGITQSPKYLFRKEGQNVTLSCEQNLNHDAMYWYRQDPGQGLRLIYYSQIVNDFQKGDIAEGYSVSREKKESFPLTVTSAQKNPTAFYLCASSPGTLAGGYNEQFFGPGTRLTVL.

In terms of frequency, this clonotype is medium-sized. CDR3 protein: CASMGHLSNTEAFF. The gene calls are TRBV27 and TRBJ1-1. CDR3 length equals 14 residues. The germline gives CDR1 MNHEY, CDR2 SMNVEV (reference sequence).

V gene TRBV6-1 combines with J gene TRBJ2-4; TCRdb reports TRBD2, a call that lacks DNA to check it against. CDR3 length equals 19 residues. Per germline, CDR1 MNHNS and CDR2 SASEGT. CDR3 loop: CASSYKGLAGMLAKNIQYF.

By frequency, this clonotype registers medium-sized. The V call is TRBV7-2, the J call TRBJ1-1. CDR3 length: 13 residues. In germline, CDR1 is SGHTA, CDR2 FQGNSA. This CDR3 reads CASSFHGNTEAFF. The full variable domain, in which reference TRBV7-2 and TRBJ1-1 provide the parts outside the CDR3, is GAGVSQSPSNKVTEKGKDVELRCDPISGHTALYWYRQSLGQGLEFLIYFQGNSAPDKSGLPSDRFSAERTGGSVSTLTIQRTQQEDSAVYLCASSFHGNTEAFFGQGTRLTVV.

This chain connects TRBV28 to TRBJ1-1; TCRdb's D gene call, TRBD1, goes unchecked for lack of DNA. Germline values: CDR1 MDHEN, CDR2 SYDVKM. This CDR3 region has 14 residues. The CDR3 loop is CASRNYPGRKGAFF.

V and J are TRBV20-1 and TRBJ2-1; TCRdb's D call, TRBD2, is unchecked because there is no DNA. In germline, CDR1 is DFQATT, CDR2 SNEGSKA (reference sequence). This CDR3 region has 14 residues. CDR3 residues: CSARDLAGVDEQFF.

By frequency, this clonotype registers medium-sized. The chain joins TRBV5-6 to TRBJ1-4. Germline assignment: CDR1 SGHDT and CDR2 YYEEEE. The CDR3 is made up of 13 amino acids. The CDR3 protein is CASRAGRREKLFF.

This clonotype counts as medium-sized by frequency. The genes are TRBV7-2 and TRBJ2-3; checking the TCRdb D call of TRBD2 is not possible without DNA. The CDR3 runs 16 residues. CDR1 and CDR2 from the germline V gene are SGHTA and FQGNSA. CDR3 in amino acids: CASSLTSGRASDTQYF. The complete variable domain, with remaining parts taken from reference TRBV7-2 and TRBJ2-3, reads GAGVSQSPSNKVTEKGKDVELRCDPISGHTALYWYRQSLGQGLEFLIYFQGNSAPDKSGLPSDRFSAERTGGSVSTLTIQRTQQEDSAVYLCASSLTSGRASDTQYFGPGTRLTVL.

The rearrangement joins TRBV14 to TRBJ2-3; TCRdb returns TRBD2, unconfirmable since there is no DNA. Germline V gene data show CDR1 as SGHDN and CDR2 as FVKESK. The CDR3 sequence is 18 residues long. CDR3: CASSQEYRGGGEADTQYF.

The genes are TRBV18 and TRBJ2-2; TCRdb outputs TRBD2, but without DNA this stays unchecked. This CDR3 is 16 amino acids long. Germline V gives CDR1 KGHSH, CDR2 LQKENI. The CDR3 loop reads CASSPLAGANTGELFF. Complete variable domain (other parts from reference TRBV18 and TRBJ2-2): NAGVMQNPRHLVRRRGQEARLRCSPMKGHSHVYWYRQLPEEGLKFMVYLQKENIIDESGMPKERFSAEFPKEGPSILRIQQVVRGDSAAYFCASSPLAGANTGELFFGEGSRLTVL.

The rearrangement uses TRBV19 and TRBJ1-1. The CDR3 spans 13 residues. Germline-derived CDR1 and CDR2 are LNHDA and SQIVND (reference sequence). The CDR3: CASKAQDGTEAFF.

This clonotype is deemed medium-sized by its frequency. The CDR3 loop reads CASSLSRDTQYF. The V and J genes are TRBV7-2 and TRBJ2-3. Per germline, CDR1 SGHTA and CDR2 FQGNSA. The CDR3 runs to 12 residues.

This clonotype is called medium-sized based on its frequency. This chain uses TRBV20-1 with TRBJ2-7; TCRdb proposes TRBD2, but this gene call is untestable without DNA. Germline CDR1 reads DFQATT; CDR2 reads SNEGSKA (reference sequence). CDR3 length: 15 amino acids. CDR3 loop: CSAGAWRELGYEQYF.